Below are 14 T cell receptor beta chains sequenced from a single sample in a study of cytotoxic CD8 clonotypes in ibrutinib-treated CLL. Profiling relied on immunoSEQ multiplex PCR, and the TCRdb table lists in-frame clones only, not all of them. The sample records roughly 330,000 clones, around 66% being singletons. The source material was PBMCs, sampled after 36 months of ibrutinib treatment. These receptors originate from a human donor with chronic lymphocytic leukemia.

This clone is a singleton in its sample. The chain links TRBV9 to TRBJ2-7, with a possible D match to TRBD2 (5 bases). This CDR3 is 17 amino acids long. Germline loops: CDR1 SGDLS, CDR2 YYNGEE. V was clipped by 0 bases and J by 0 bases, with 16 bases between them. The CDR3 sequence: CASSVGGGLSSSYEQYF. CDR3 in DNA: TGTGCCAGCAGCGTAGGAGGAGGATTGTCCAGCTCCTACGAGCAGTACTTC. Full variable domain (missing parts from reference TRBV9 and TRBJ2-7): DSGVTQTPKHLITATGQRVTLRCSPRSGDLSVYWYQQSLDQGLQFLIQYYNGEERAKGNILERFSAQQFPDLHSELNLSSLELGDSALYFCASSVGGGLSSSYEQYFGPGTRLTVT.

The chain has TRBV9 and TRBJ2-3; TRBD2 matches at 9 bases. The CDR3 is made up of 16 amino acids. CDR1 is SGDLS, CDR2 YYNGEE, per germline. The V gene end was trimmed by 0 bases and the J gene end by 3 bases; junction bases not matched to a gene: 5. The chain's CDR3 is CASSVGGRARTDTQYF. The DNA of the CDR3 is TGTGCCAGCAGCGTAGGCGGGAGGGCCCGGACAGATACGCAGTATTTT.

The chain uses TRBV27 and TRBJ2-1; weak D call: TRBD2 (6 bases). This CDR3 region has 15 residues. Germline CDR1 is MNHEY and CDR2 is SMNVEV (reference sequence). V lost 3 bases to trimming and J lost 3 bases, with 12 bases between them. The CDR3 nucleotides are TGTGCCAGCAGTTTTACTCTTAGCGGCTACAATGAGCAGTTCTTC. Residues: CASSFTLSGYNEQFF.

This chain links TRBV9 with TRBJ2-2; tentative D call: TRBD2 (6 bases). The V end lost 0 bases, the J end lost 0 bases, and 9 bases lay between the germline ends. CDR1 SGDLS and CDR2 YYNGEE come from the germline V gene. The CDR3 contains 16 residues. The CDR3: CASSVAWGANTGELFF. The CDR3 DNA sequence: TGTGCCAGCAGCGTAGCTTGGGGGGCGAACACCGGGGAGCTGTTTTTT.

This chain connects TRBV6-5 to TRBJ1-4; 7 bases align to TRBD1. Trimming cost V 5 bases and J 5 bases; bases outside gene matches: 5. Per the germline V gene, CDR1 is MNHEY and CDR2 is SVGAGI. CDR3 length: 14 amino acids. DNA for the CDR3: TGTGCCAGCAGTAGGACAGGTGGGAATGAAAAACTGTTTTTT. Translation: CASSRTGGNEKLFF.

The rearrangement joins TRBV10-3 to TRBJ2-7, with TRBD2 matching over 13 bases. Per germline, CDR1 ENHRY and CDR2 SYGVKD. V was pared by 9 bases and J by 2 bases, with 4 bases of the junction left unmatched. The CDR3 spans 14 residues. CDR3 residues: CAMSGTSGTYEQYF. The CDR3 coding sequence is TGTGCCATGAGCGGGACTAGCGGGACCTACGAGCAGTACTTC.

This chain joins TRBV7-9 and TRBJ2-2; D possibly corresponds to TRBD2 (6 bases). Trimming took off 4 bases at V and 7 bases at J, with 13 bases between the two ends. Germline CDR1 reads SEHNR; CDR2 reads FQNEAQ (reference sequence). This CDR3 contains 14 residues. CDR3 in DNA: TGTGCCAGCAGCTATAGCCGCGGGGACGGGGAGCTGTTTTTT. Its protein is CASSYSRGDGELFF.

This rearrangement joins TRBV29-1 to TRBJ2-2; TRBD1 matches 9 bases. Germline V gene sequence: CDR1 SQVTM, CDR2 ANQGSEA. CDR3 size: 14 residues. The V and J ends lost 4 bases and 5 bases, in that order; junction bases with no gene match: 5. Written as DNA, the CDR3 is TGCAGCGTTGTGGGGACAGGGCGGACCGGGGAGCTGTTTTTT. Translating it yields CSVVGTGRTGELFF.

The chain combines TRBV6-6 with TRBJ1-3, with 7 positions matching TRBD1. The CDR3 extends over 13 amino acids. Per the germline V gene, CDR1 is MNHNY and CDR2 is SVGAGI (reference sequence). The V gene end was trimmed by 6 bases and the J gene end by 4 bases; junction bases not matched to a gene: 3. The CDR3 loop reads CASRGQAGNTIYF. In DNA, the CDR3 is TGTGCCAGCAGAGGACAGGCCGGAAACACCATATATTTT.

The rearrangement links TRBV15 to TRBJ2-2, with D tentatively TRBD1 or TRBD2 (6 bases each). The CDR3 is 14 residues long. The germline V and J ends were trimmed by 2 bases and 14 bases, with 18 bases remaining between them. The germline CDR1 and CDR2 sequences are LNHNV and YYDKDF (reference sequence). Here the CDR3 reads CATSRFVGGPRLFF. CDR3 coding DNA: TGTGCCACCAGCAGATTCGTGGGGGGCCCGCGTCTGTTTTTT.

This clone came up a few times. Additional DNA sequences in this sample encode the identical CDR3. V gene TRBV19 combines with J gene TRBJ2-1; TRBD1 might be the D (5 bases). The CDR3 spans 13 residues. Germline CDR1 reads LNHDA; CDR2 reads SQIVND (reference sequence). Between the trimmed V and J ends, which lost 3 bases and 4 bases, there was a span of 7 bases. The CDR3 here is CASSIGAYNEQFF. Written as DNA, the CDR3 is TGTGCCAGTAGTATTGGGGCATACAATGAGCAGTTCTTC. Together with reference TRBV19 and TRBJ2-1, the CDR3 gives the full variable domain: DGGITQSPKYLFRKEGQNVTLSCEQNLNHDAMYWYRQDPGQGLRLIYYSQIVNDFQKGDIAEGYSVSREKKESFPLTVTSAQKNPTAFYLCASSIGAYNEQFFGPGTRLTVL.

This clone has only a few counts. The rearrangement uses TRBV18 and TRBJ2-5, with D uncertain. The CDR3 covers 13 residues. V lost 4 bases, J lost 3 bases, and 9 bases lay in between. Germline CDR1 KGHSH, CDR2 LQKENI. CDR3 in amino acids: CASSQNKEETQYF. CDR3 DNA sequence: TGTGCCAGCTCACAAAACAAAGAAGAGACCCAGTACTTC.

The chain couples TRBV4-3 to TRBJ2-3; 9 bases map to TRBD1. The V gene end was trimmed by 4 bases and the J gene end by 5 bases; junction bases not matched to a gene: 10. The CDR3 has 16 amino acids. Germline CDR1 reads LGHNA; CDR2 reads YSLEER. The CDR3 region is CASSPKGGQGRDTQYF. In nucleotides, the CDR3 is TGCGCCAGCAGCCCCAAGGGGGGACAGGGTAGAGATACGCAGTATTTT.

The chain recombines TRBV5-1 with TRBJ2-2; D gene unclear. V was cut by 3 bases and J by 1 base, with 7 bases left in between. Germline V CDR1 and CDR2: SGHRS, YFSETQ. This CDR3 comprises 14 residues. This chain's CDR3 is CASSSGVNTGELFF. The CDR3, as DNA: TGCGCCAGCAGCTCAGGCGTGAACACCGGGGAGCTGTTTTTT.